What follows describes a single T cell receptor beta chain. Study processing details: Reference gene primers were amplified, and this amplification served to estimate nucleated cell counts. Here immunoSEQ multiplex PCR was the method, and the copy in TCRdb shows in-frame clones only, minus some. Clone size and V and J calls were adopted from that table, with D and trimming inferred from the DNA. The sample records roughly 35,000 clones, 75% to 90% being singletons. The CDR3 contains 12 residues. Germline V gene sequence: CDR1 SQVTM, CDR2 ANQGSEA. Trimming removed 4 bases at V and 3 bases at J, with 9 bases between. The record originates from a study of blood T cell repertoires in COVID-19. Across the whole study: Collection of acute and convalescent COVID-19 samples took place in the United States, Italy and Spain. Sources were T cells, B-cell-depleted T cells, or PBMCs; the material itself was cDNA or gDNA.

The specimen was peripheral blood. The TCR originated in a human donor with acute or convalescent COVID-19. The donor label of this sample is uncertain. The chain uses TRBV29-1 and TRBJ1-2, with D uncertain. The CDR3 DNA reads TGCAGCGTTGGGGCGTCTGACTATGGCTACACCTTC. Protein sequence: CSVGASDYGYTF.